This is a list of T cell receptor beta chains from one sample in a study of blood T cell repertoires in COVID-19. The protocol was immunoSEQ multiplex PCR, while the TCRdb copy is restricted to in-frame clones and leaves out a portion. The sample records 250,000 to 350,000 clones, approximately 92% being singletons. The source material was PBMCs or T cells enriched from blood (not recorded which). Every receptor here comes from a woman aged 18-29 years who had recovered from COVID-19. Each CDR3 is given with its conserved first and last residue. The order of the fields is J gene, V gene, clone size, D gene, CDR3 protein, CDR3 DNA. A D gene is named only where the DNA matches it firmly. Size values are once, few and many counts, or a class for expanded clones, and some rows have none.

J: TRBJ1-4; V: TRBV7-9; size: -; D: TRBD1; CDR3: CASSPTGGRDEKLFF; DNA: TGTGCCAGCAGCCCGACAGGGGGCAGGGATGAAAAACTGTTTTTT
J: TRBJ1-4; V: TRBV5-1; size: once; D: -; CDR3: CASSLNGAATNEKLFF; DNA: TGCGCCAGCAGCTTGAATGGGGCTGCAACTAATGAAAAACTGTTTTTT
J: TRBJ2-3; V: TRBV3-1/TRBV3-2; size: -; D: -; CDR3: CASSQGLADTDTQYF; DNA: TGTGCCAGCAGCCAAGGATTAGCGGACACAGATACGCAGTATTTT
J: TRBJ1-5; V: TRBV27; size: -; D: -; CDR3: CASSLRGANQPQHF; DNA: TGTGCCAGCAGTTTACGGGGGGCCAATCAGCCCCAGCATTTT
J: TRBJ1-1; V: TRBV3-1/TRBV3-2; size: few; D: -; CDR3: CASSQGLDTEAFF; DNA: TGTGCCAGCAGCCAAGGGCTTGACACTGAAGCTTTCTTT
J: TRBJ2-7; V: TRBV6-1; size: -; D: TRBD1; CDR3: CASSERGHIYEQYF; DNA: TGTGCCAGCAGTGAAAGGGGGCACATTTACGAGCAGTACTTC
J: TRBJ1-1; V: TRBV10-3; size: -; D: TRBD1; CDR3: CATSDRVGTEAFF; DNA: TGTGCCACTTCGGACAGGGTGGGCACTGAAGCTTTCTTT
J: TRBJ1-1; V: TRBV4-2; size: -; D: -; CDR3: CASSQGGAEAFF; DNA: TGTGCCAGCAGCCAAGGGGGAGCTGAAGCTTTCTTT
J: TRBJ2-3; V: TRBV5-1; size: few; D: TRBD2; CDR3: CASSRTSGFTDTQYF; DNA: TGCGCCAGCAGCCGGACTAGCGGTTTCACAGATACGCAGTATTTT
J: TRBJ2-1; V: TRBV11-3; size: -; D: TRBD2; CDR3: CASSLNRGGTYNEQFF; DNA: TGTGCCAGCAGCTTGAACCGCGGGGGGACCTACAATGAGCAGTTCTTC
J: TRBJ1-5; V: TRBV7-2; size: few; D: -; CDR3: CASSLASRSNQPQHF; DNA: TGTGCCAGCAGCTTAGCATCCAGGAGCAATCAGCCCCAGCATTTT
J: TRBJ2-7; V: TRBV2; size: -; D: -; CDR3: CASSEAGVVYEQYF; DNA: TGTGCCAGCAGTGAAGCCGGGGTCGTCTACGAGCAGTACTTC
J: TRBJ1-5; V: TRBV2; size: -; D: -; CDR3: CASREDISNQPQHF; DNA: TGTGCCAGCAGGGAAGACATAAGCAATCAGCCCCAGCATTTT
J: TRBJ2-4; V: TRBV3-1/TRBV3-2; size: -; D: TRBD2; CDR3: CASSQVAGGPKNIQYF; DNA: TGTGCCAGCAGCCAAGTAGCGGGGGGGCCCAAAAACATTCAGTACTTC
J: TRBJ1-1; V: TRBV13; size: -; D: -; CDR3: CASSLDSGGVGGTEAFF; DNA: TGTGCCAGCAGCTTAGACAGCGGGGGGGTCGGCGGCACTGAAGCTTTCTTT
J: TRBJ1-2; V: TRBV2; size: -; D: -; CDR3: CASSVEWGQGSGYTF; DNA: TGTGCCAGCAGTGTAGAATGGGGCCAGGGGTCTGGCTACACCTTC
J: TRBJ2-5; V: TRBV28; size: -; D: -; CDR3: CASSLYRQNQETQYF; DNA: TGTGCCAGCAGTTTGTACAGACAGAACCAAGAGACCCAGTACTTC
J: TRBJ1-1; V: TRBV5-1; size: -; D: -; CDR3: CASSKAQGRHTEAFF; DNA: TGCGCCAGCAGCAAAGCACAGGGTAGGCACACTGAAGCTTTCTTT
J: TRBJ1-1; V: TRBV7-6; size: -; D: -; CDR3: CASSPRPGTEAFF; DNA: TGTGCCAGCAGCCCCCGCCCAGGGACTGAAGCTTTCTTT
J: TRBJ1-2; V: TRBV6-5; size: -; D: TRBD1; CDR3: CASSRTGAYGYTF; DNA: TGTGCCAGCAGTCGGACAGGGGCATATGGCTACACCTTC
J: TRBJ2-4; V: TRBV5-6; size: -; D: -; CDR3: CASSLLDGQSKNIQYF; DNA: TGTGCCAGCAGCTTACTGGATGGACAGTCCAAAAACATTCAGTACTTC
J: TRBJ1-1; V: TRBV29-1; size: once; D: TRBD1; CDR3: CSVEEGAKIEAFF; DNA: TGCAGCGTTGAGGAGGGGGCAAAAATTGAAGCTTTCTTT
J: TRBJ2-7; V: TRBV6-6; size: -; D: TRBD1; CDR3: CASSNRGVSYEQYF; DNA: TGTGCCAGCAGCAACAGGGGAGTCTCCTACGAGCAGTACTTC
J: TRBJ2-5; V: TRBV6-5; size: -; D: -; CDR3: CASSQNMETQYF; DNA: TGTGCCAGCAGTCAGAACATGGAGACCCAGTACTTC
J: TRBJ1-1; V: TRBV3-1/TRBV3-2; size: -; D: -; CDR3: CASEVGGESEAFF; DNA: TGTGCCAGCGAGGTGGGGGGGGAGTCTGAAGCTTTCTTT
J: TRBJ2-1; V: TRBV12-3/TRBV12-4; size: -; D: -; CDR3: CASSFSETTKQFF; DNA: TGTGCCAGCAGTTTTTCTGAGACTACCAAGCAGTTCTTC
J: TRBJ2-3; V: TRBV12-3/TRBV12-4; size: -; D: -; CDR3: CASSSVGRDTQYF; DNA: TGTGCCAGCAGTTCGGTCGGTCGCGATACGCAGTATTTT
J: TRBJ1-1; V: TRBV7-2; size: -; D: TRBD1; CDR3: CASSLKAGGNTEAFF; DNA: TGTGCCAGCAGTCTTAAAGCAGGGGGGAACACTGAAGCTTTCTTT